This paragraph reports one T cell receptor (beta chain). As yet, its antigen is unknown. This entry belongs to a study of T cell responses to AZD1222 COVID-19 vaccine. The wider study: Recipients boosted at about 4 weeks or about 12 weeks are pooled.

Libraries were prepared by immunoSEQ multiplex PCR; TCRdb keeps only in-frame clonotypes and omits some of them. The sample includes approximately 85,000 clones, about 86% seen only once; the top ten take approximately 7%. Study-wide results and limits: The donor group comprised mostly white British people and more females; the analysis possibly underestimated clonal diversity. Two AZD1222 administrations were followed by greater Spike-specific TCR breadth and depth. After the peak T cell response, and only then, were repertoires sampled.

The clonotype comes from an adult in good health. Sequenced here: peripheral blood, sampled on day 0 of AZD1222 vaccination.

The CDR3 is CASSSHSGTGTDTQYF. The CDR3 DNA sequence: TGTGCCAGCAGTTCTCATAGCGGGACGGGCACAGATACGCAGTATTTT. The chain is built from TRBV6-2 or TRBV6-3 and TRBJ2-3; 8 bases align to TRBD2. Germline V lookup: CDR1 MNHEY, CDR2 SVGEGT. J lost 1 base, V lost 4 bases, and 7 bases had no gene match. The CDR3 sequence is 16 residues long.